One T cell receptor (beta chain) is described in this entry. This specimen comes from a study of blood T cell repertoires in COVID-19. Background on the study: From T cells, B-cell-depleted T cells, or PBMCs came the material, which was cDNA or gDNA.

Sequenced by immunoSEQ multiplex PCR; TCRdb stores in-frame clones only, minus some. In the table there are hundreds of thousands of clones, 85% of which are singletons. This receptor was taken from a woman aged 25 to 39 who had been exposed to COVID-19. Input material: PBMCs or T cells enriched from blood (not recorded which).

The CDR3: CASSLPTSGGLTDTQYF. CDR3 in DNA: TGTGCCAGCAGCTTACCAACTAGCGGGGGTCTGACAGATACGCAGTATTTT. The V gene is TRBV7-3, the J gene TRBJ2-3, with TRBD2 matching 11 bases. V trimming: 2 bases; J trimming: 3 bases; junction bases outside the gene matches: 7. CDR3 length equals 17 residues. Germline lookup yields CDR1 SGHTA and CDR2 FQGTGA.